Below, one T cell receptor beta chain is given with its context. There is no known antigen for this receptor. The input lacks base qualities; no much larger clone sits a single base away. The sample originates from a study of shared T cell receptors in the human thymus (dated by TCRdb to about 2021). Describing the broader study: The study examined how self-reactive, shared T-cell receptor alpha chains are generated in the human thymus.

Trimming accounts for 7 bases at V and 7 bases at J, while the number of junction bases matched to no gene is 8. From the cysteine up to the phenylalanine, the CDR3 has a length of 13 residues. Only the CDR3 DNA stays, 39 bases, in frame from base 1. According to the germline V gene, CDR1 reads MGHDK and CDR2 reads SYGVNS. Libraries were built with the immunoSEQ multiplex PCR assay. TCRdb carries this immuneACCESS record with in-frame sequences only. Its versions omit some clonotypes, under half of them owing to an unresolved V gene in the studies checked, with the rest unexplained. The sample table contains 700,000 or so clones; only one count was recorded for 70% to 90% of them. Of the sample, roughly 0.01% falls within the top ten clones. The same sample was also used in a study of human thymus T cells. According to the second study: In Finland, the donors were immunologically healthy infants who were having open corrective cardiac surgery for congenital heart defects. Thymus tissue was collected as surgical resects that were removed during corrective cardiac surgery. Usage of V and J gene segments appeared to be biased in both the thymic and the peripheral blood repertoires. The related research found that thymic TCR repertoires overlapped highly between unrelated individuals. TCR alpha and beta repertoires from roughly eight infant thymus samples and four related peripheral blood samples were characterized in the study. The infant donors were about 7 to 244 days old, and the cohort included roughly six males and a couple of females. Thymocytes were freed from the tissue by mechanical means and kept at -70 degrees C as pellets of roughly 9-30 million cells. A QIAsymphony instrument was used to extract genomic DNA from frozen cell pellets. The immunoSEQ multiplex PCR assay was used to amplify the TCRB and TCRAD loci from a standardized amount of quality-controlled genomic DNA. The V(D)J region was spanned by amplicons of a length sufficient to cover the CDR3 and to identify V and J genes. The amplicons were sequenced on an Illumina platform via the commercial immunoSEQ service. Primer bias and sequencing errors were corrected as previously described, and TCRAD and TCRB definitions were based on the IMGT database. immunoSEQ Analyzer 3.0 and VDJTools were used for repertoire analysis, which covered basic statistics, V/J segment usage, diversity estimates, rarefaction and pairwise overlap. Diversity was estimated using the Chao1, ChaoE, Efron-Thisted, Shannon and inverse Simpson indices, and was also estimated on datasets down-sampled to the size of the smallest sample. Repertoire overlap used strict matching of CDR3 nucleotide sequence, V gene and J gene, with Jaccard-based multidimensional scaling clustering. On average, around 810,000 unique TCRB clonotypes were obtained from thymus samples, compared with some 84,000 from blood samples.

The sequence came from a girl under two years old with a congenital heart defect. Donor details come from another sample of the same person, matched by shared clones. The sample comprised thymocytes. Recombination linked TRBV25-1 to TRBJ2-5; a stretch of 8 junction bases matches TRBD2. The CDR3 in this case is CASTPGGGRTQYF. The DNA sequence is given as TGTGCCAGCACTCCCGGGGGGGGTAGGACCCAGTACTTC.